This T cell receptor beta chain was identified in a study of shared clonotypes between healthy human individuals. CD45RA+ naive and CD45RA-negative memory subsets were separated from CD4+ cells. Study results and caveats: For sorted subsets, rarefaction showed incomplete sequencing despite large depth.

The CDR3 contains 15 residues. V lost 3 bases and J lost 2; bases outside the gene matches: 4. CDR1 and CDR2 (germline): SEHNR, FQNEAQ (reference sequence). Sorted-subset replicate PCRs used around 0.2 ug DNA, some 30,000 T cell genomes. Some clones are missing from TCRdb's copy, which holds only in-frame ones; the method was immunoSEQ multiplex PCR. Seen here are around 1,100,000 clones, approximately 80% observed once, and the top ten hold 0.85% to 1%. Concerning this clone itself: Its specificity is unknown.

This receptor was obtained from a young man in good health. Some clones in this sample may be carry-over from other donors' samples. Input material: memory CD4+ T cells from PBMCs. Subset given: CD45RA-negative fraction. The chain recombines TRBV7-9 with TRBJ1-1; 9 bases are a match to TRBD1. Here the CDR3 reads CASSFWDRVNTEAFF. CDR3 nucleotide sequence: TGTGCCAGCAGCTTCTGGGACAGGGTTAACACTGAAGCTTTCTTT.